This entry lists 14 T cell receptor beta chains sequenced from one sample in a study of CD8 T cells in Susac syndrome. The authors reverse transcribed about 0.5 to 1 ug RNA with random hexamers. One entry per CDR3 protein, called by TCRdb with MiXCR from the immunoSEQ multiplex PCR reads. The table has about 300,000 distinct CDR3 sequences, 70% to 90% seen once. The specimen was CD8+ T cells from PBMCs. Source of these receptors: a human donor with multiple sclerosis.

This sequence joins TRBV20-1 and TRBJ1-2, with D perhaps matching TRBD1 (5 bases). Trimming shortened V by 1 base and J by 5 bases, and 11 bases separated the two germline ends. Germline loops: CDR1 DFQATT, CDR2 SNEGSKA (reference sequence). CDR3 length: 13 residues. CDR3 in amino acids: CSARVAGGYGYTF. Here the CDR3 DNA reads TGCAGTGCTAGAGTCGCCGGGGGATATGGCTACACCTTC.

The gene calls are TRBV30 and TRBJ2-2; D is undetermined. CDR3 length: 12 amino acids. V lost 1 base to trimming and J lost 3 bases, with 3 bases between them. Germline V lookup: CDR1 GTSNPN, CDR2 SVGIG (reference sequence). In DNA form, the CDR3 reads TGTGCCTGGAGTGAGTACACCGGGGAGCTGTTTTTT. Amino acids: CAWSEYTGELFF.

This clonotype was observed once. The chain joins TRBV29-1 to TRBJ1-5; 10 nucleotides match TRBD1. The CDR3 extends over 13 amino acids. CDR1 and CDR2 from the germline V gene are SQVTM and ANQGSEA. V lost 6 bases to trimming and J lost 4 bases; unmatched junction nucleotides: 3. This chain's CDR3 is CSVGGQGNQPQHF. CDR3 in DNA: TGCAGCGTCGGGGGACAGGGGAATCAGCCCCAGCATTTT.

V gene TRBV5-6 combines with J gene TRBJ1-1; possibly TRBD1 for D (5 bases). The CDR3 sequence is 13 residues long. Trimming left V 0 bases short and J 8 bases short, with 11 bases between. CDR1 and CDR2 from the germline V gene are SGHDT and YYEEEE. The CDR3 sequence: CASSLAEGPEAFF. In DNA form, the CDR3 reads TGTGCCAGCAGCTTGGCCGAGGGGCCCGAAGCTTTCTTT.

V gene TRBV10-3 combines with J gene TRBJ1-1, with D unclear. The CDR3 has 11 amino acids. V lost 4 bases, J lost 7 bases, and 7 bases lay in between. CDR1 ENHRY and CDR2 SYGVKD come from the germline V gene. The CDR3 DNA is TGTGCCATCAGTGCCGGCCGTGAAGCTTTCTTT. It yields the protein CAISAGREAFF.

The chain joins TRBV28 to TRBJ2-7; D uncertain. Trimming shortened V by 6 bases and J by 7 bases, and 19 bases separated the two germline ends. Germline CDR1 and CDR2: MDHEN and SYDVKM. The CDR3 sequence is 14 residues long. The CDR3 reads CASSPRVGMKEQYF. CDR3 DNA: TGTGCCAGCAGCCCGCGCGTAGGAATGAAGGAGCAGTACTTC.

This sequence joins TRBV6-1 and TRBJ1-1; the match to TRBD1 covers 9 bases. The CDR3 sequence is 14 residues long. V shed 6 bases and J 1 base; nucleotides not matched to a gene: 3. The germline CDR1 and CDR2 sequences are MNHNS and SASEGT. In nucleotides, the CDR3 is TGTGCCAGCAGAGAGACAGGGGGGAACACTGAAGCTTTCTTT. It specifies CASRETGGNTEAFF.

The V and J genes are TRBV28 and TRBJ1-1; the D gene is possibly TRBD1 (5 bases). Germline CDR1 MDHEN, CDR2 SYDVKM. This CDR3 is built from 15 residues. V was shortened by 2 bases and J by 0 bases, with 10 bases between the two germline ends. As DNA, the CDR3 is TGTGCCAGCAGTTTACCGGGGGAATTGAACACTGAAGCTTTCTTT. This codes for CASSLPGELNTEAFF.

This clonotype appeared a single time. The chain recombines TRBV20-1 with TRBJ1-5; 9 bases are a match to TRBD1. This CDR3 is 16 amino acids long. V dropped 5 bases and J dropped 2; count of bases not matched to a gene: 10. The V gene's germline CDR1 is DFQATT and CDR2 SNEGSKA (reference sequence). The CDR3 here is CSAHRGTGFGNQPQHF. CDR3 in DNA: TGCAGTGCTCATCGAGGGACAGGGTTCGGCAATCAGCCCCAGCATTTT.

The chain employs TRBV15 and TRBJ1-4, with a tentative D call TRBD1 (6 bases). The germline V and J ends were trimmed by 0 bases and 8 bases, with 13 bases remaining between them. Germline V lookup: CDR1 LNHNV, CDR2 YYDKDF (reference sequence). The CDR3 spans 15 residues. The CDR3 DNA sequence: TGTGCCACCAGCAGAGAATCAGGGGCAACGGAAAAACTGTTTTTT. Protein product: CATSRESGATEKLFF.

The chain employs TRBV3-1 and TRBJ2-1, with TRBD2 identical over 13 bases. CDR1 is LGHDT, CDR2 YNNKEL, per germline (reference sequence). This CDR3 region has 14 residues. The ends lost 4 bases at V and 9 bases at J; junction bases unmatched: 3. The CDR3 protein is CASSPGLAGTEQFF. The CDR3 coding sequence is TGTGCCAGCAGCCCGGGACTAGCGGGGACTGAGCAGTTCTTC.

The rearrangement links TRBV5-4 to TRBJ2-1; the D is unclear. Germline CDR1 and CDR2: SGHNT and YYREEE (reference sequence). This CDR3 contains 14 residues. Trimming cost V 0 bases and J 8 bases, with 12 bases left between them. DNA for the CDR3: TGTGCCAGCAGCTTGGTCGATGGGGTAGATGAGCAGTTCTTC. Its protein is CASSLVDGVDEQFF.

To note about this clonotype: Here the CDR3 omits its conserved ending phenylalanine or tryptophan, so a read error is the likely source. The chain combines TRBV4-1 with TRBJ2-3; 7 positions match TRBD1. Germline lookup yields CDR1 MGHRA and CDR2 YSYEKL. The V and J ends lost 4 bases and 4 bases, in that order; junction bases with no gene match: 11. The CDR3 runs to 16 residues. The DNA of the CDR3 is TGCGCCAGCAGCCTTCGACAGGGAAGGTGGGCAGATACGCAGTATCTT. As protein: CASSLRQGRWADTQYL.

The rearrangement joins TRBV7-2 to TRBJ2-7; D gene ambiguous. Looked up from germline, CDR1 is SGHTA and CDR2 is FQGNSA. The V gene lost 5 bases and the J gene lost 6 bases, with 20 bases spanning the gap. The CDR3 sequence is 15 residues long. The CDR3 DNA reads TGTGCCAGCAGCCATACATCTAGGAATCCCAGCGAGCAGTACTTC. Translating it yields CASSHTSRNPSEQYF. The entire variable domain, with the rest obtained from reference TRBV7-2 and TRBJ2-7, is as follows: GAGVSQSPSNKVTEKGKDVELRCDPISGHTALYWYRQSLGQGLEFLIYFQGNSAPDKSGLPSDRFSAERTGGSVSTLTIQRTQQEDSAVYLCASSHTSRNPSEQYFGPGTRLTVT.